This entry features one T cell receptor (beta chain) sequence. Its antigen is still unknown. Patients with ophthalmopathy all had a Clinical Activity Score of at least 3, a NOSPECS grade of at least 4 and duration under 3 months. Diagnosis relied on clinical symptoms, serum thyroxine and TRAb, thyroid ultrasound and orbital computed tomography. Amplification yielded TCR beta CDR3 regions, with RNA transcripts as the source. TCR CDR3 regions were first amplified by RT-PCR with HTBI primers. TCRdb passed the multiplex PCR reads through MiXCR, listing each CDR3 protein once. The sample gives about 640,000 distinct CDR3 sequences, approximately 14% of which show up once; approximately 13% is in the top ten. The V gene's germline CDR1 is MNHEY and CDR2 SVGEGT. This CDR3 spans 17 amino acids. V lost 7 bases and J lost 7; bases outside the gene matches: 14. These data are taken from a study of T cells in Graves' hyperthyroidism and ophthalmopathy.

Study observations and caveats: Ophthalmopathy got predicted by the model a median about 6.5 months before its onset. Also found in blood were most expanded thyroid clonotypes above 0.001.

This TCR was sampled from a woman between 45 and 60 years old with Graves' ophthalmopathy. The material sequenced was blood. The rearrangement links TRBV6-2 or TRBV6-3 to TRBJ2-1, with 12 bases that match TRBD1. CDR3 protein: CASTPTGRDRGLNEQFF. The CDR3 bases are TGTGCCAGCACCCCAACGGGGAGGGACAGGGGGCTGAATGAGCAGTTCTTC.